This T cell receptor beta chain appears in the sequencing data of a study of technical replicates of blood from a handful of donors. The CDR3 extends over 13 amino acids. Germline CDR1 is LNHDA and CDR2 is SQIVND (reference sequence). V was clipped by 6 bases and J by 8 bases; unmatched bases: 6. The method was immunoSEQ multiplex PCR; TCRdb's version includes in-frame clones alone and lacks a portion of them. The table records 55,000 to 75,000 clones, over 80% of them present only once. V usage is TRBV19 and J usage is TRBJ1-2; TRBD1 agrees at 10 bases. This TCR was sampled from a human donor in good health. The sequenced sample was T cells isolated from PBMCs. CDR3 DNA: TGTGCCAGTAGAGTCGGGACAGGGGAAGGCTACACCTTC. The encoded protein is CASRVGTGEGYTF.